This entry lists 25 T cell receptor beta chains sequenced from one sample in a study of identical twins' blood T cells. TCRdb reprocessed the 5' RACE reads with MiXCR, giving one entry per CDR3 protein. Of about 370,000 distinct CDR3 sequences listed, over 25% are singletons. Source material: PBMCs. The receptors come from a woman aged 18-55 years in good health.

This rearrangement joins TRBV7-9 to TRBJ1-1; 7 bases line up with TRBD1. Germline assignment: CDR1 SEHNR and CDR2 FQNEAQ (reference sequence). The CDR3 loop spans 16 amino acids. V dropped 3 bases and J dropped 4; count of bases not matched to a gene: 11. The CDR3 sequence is CASSFLGGGQGTEAFF. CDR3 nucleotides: TGTGCCAGCAGCTTTTTAGGAGGGGGCCAGGGCACTGAAGCTTTCTTT.

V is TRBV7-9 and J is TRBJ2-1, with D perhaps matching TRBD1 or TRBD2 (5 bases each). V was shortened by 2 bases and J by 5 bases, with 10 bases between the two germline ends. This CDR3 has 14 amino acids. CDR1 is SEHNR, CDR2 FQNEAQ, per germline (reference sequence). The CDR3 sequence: CASSLKGTNNEQFF. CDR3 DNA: TGTGCCAGCAGCTTAAAAGGGACGAACAATGAGCAGTTCTTC.

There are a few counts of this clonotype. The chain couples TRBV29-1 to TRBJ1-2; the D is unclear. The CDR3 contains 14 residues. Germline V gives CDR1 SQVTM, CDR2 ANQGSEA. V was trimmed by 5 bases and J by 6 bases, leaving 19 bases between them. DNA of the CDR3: TGCAGCGTTCGGCCAAACGCTTTGGGGAATGGCTACACCTTC. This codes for CSVRPNALGNGYTF.

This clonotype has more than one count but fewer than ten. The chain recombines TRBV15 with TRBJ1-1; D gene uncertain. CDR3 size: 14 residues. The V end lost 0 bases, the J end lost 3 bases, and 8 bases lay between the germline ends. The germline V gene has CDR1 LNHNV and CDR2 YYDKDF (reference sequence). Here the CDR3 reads CATSRDPLDTEAFF. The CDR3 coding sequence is TGTGCCACCAGCAGAGATCCACTGGACACTGAAGCTTTCTTT.

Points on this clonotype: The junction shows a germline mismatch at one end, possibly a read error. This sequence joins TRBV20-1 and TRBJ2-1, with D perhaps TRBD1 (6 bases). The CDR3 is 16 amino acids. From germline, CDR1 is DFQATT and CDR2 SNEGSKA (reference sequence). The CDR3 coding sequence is TGCAGTGCTGGAGAGGGGACCAGGGGATCCTACAATGAGCAGTTCTTC. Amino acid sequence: CSAGEGTRGSYNEQFF.

In DNA form, the CDR3 reads TGTGCCAGCAGTCGTTTATGGGGATTCGAAAATGAGCAGTTCTTC. Protein product: CASSRLWGFENEQFF. V usage is TRBV12-3 or TRBV12-4 and J usage is TRBJ2-1; D is unresolved. The CDR3 runs 15 residues. Trimming cost V 5 bases and J 7 bases, with 18 bases left between them.

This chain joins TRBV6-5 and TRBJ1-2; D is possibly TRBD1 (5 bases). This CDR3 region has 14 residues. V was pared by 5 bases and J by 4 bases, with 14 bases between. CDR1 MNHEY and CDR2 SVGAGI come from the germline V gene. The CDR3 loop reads CASSPLGPVYGYTF. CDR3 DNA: TGTGCCAGCAGTCCCCTGGGGCCTGTCTATGGCTACACCTTC.

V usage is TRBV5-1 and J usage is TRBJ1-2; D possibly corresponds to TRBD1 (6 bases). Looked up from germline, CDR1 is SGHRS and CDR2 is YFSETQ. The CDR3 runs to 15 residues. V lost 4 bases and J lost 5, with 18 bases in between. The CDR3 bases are TGCGCCAGCAGCAGGGACATAACAGGAGTGTATGGCTACACCTTC. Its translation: CASSRDITGVYGYTF.

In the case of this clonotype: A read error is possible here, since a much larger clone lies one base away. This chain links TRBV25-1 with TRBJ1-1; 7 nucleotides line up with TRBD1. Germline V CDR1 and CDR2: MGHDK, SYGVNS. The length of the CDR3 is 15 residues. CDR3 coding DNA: TGTGCCAGCAGTGAATCGTCGACAGGGAGGACTGAATCTTTCTTT. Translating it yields CASSESSTGRTESFF.

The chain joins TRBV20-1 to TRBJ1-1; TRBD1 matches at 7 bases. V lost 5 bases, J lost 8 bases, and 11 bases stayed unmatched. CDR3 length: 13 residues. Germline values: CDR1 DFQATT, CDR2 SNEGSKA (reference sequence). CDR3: CSAGGQGGPEAFF. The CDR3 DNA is TGCAGTGCTGGAGGCCAGGGGGGCCCAGAAGCTTTCTTT.

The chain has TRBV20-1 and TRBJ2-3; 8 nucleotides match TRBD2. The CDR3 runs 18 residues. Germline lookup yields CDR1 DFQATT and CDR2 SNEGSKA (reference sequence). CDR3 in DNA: TGCAGCACTTACGGGGTATTAGCGGGGAATCCTCTCACAGATACGCAGTATTTT. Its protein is CSTYGVLAGNPLTDTQYF.

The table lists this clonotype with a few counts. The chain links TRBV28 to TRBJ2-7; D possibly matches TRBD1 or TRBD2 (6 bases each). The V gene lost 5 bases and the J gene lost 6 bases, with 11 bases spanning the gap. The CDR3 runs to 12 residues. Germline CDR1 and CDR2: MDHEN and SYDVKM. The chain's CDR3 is CASSMGGGEQYF. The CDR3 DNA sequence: TGTGCCAGCAGTATGGGGGGCGGCGAGCAGTACTTC.

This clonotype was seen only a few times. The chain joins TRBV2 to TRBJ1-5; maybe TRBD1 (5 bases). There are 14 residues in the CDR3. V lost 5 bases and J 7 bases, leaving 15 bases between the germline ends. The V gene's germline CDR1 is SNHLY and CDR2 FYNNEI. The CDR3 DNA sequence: TGTGCCAGCAGTAGAAGACGGGAGGGGCAGCCCCAGCATTTT. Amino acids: CASSRRREGQPQHF.

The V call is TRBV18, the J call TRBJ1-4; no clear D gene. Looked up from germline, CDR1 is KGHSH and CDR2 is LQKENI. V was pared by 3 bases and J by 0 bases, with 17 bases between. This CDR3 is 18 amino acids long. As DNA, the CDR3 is TGTGCCAGCTCACCGAAACAGAAGGAAGCTACAACTAATGAAAAACTGTTTTTT. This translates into CASSPKQKEATTNEKLFF.

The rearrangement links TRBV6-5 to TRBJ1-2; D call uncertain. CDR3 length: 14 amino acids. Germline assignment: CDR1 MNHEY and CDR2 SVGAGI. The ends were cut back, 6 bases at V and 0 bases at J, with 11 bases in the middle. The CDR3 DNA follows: TGTGCCAGCAGCCTATATGATTCTAACTATGGCTACACCTTC. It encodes CASSLYDSNYGYTF.

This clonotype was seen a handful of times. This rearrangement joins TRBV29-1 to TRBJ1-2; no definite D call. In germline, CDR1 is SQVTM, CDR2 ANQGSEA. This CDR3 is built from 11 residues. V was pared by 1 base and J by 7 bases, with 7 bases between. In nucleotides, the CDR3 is TGCAGCGTTGAAGGTTTCGGTGGCTACACCTTC. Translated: CSVEGFGGYTF.

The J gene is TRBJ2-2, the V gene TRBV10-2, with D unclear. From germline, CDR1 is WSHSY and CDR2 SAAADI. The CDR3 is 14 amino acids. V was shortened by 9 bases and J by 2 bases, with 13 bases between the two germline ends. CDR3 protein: CASSLSTNTGELFF. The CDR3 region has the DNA TGCGCCAGTAGCCTTTCTACAAACACCGGGGAGCTGTTTTTT.

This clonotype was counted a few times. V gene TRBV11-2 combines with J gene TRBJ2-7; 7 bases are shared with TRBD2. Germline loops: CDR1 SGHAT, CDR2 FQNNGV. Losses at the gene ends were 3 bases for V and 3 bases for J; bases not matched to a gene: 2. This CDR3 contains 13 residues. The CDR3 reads CASSFGGFYEQYF. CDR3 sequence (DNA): TGTGCCAGCAGCTTCGGGGGGTTCTACGAGCAGTACTTC.

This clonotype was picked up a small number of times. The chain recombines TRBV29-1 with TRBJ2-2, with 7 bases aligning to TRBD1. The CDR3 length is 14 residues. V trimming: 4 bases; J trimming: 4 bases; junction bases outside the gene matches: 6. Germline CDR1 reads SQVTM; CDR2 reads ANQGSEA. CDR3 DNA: TGCAGCGTTGTGGTAGGGGGCACCACCGGGGAGCTGTTTTTT. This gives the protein CSVVVGGTTGELFF.

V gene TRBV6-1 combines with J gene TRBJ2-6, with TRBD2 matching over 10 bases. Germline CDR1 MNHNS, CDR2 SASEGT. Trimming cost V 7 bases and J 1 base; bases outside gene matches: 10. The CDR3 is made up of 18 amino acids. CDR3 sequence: CASNRLAGGPSGANVLTF. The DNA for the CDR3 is TGTGCCAGCAACCGATTAGCGGGGGGCCCTTCTGGGGCCAACGTCCTGACTTTC.

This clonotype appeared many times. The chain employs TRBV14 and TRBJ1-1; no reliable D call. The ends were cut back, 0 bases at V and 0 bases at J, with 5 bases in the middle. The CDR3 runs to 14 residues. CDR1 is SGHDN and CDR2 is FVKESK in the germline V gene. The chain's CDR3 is CASSQDSMNTEAFF. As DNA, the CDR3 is TGTGCCAGCAGCCAAGACAGCATGAACACTGAAGCTTTCTTT.

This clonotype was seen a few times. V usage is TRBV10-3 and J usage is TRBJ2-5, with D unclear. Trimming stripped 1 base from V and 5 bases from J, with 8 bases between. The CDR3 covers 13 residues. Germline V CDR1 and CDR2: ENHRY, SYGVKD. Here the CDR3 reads CAISEFVFETQYF. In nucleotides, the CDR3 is TGTGCCATCAGTGAGTTTGTTTTCGAGACCCAGTACTTC.

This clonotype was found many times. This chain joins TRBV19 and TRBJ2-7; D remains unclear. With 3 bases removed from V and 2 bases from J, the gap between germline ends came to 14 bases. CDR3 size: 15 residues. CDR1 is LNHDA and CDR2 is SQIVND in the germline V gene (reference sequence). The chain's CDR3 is CASSIVYGSAYEQYF. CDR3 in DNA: TGTGCCAGTAGTATTGTCTACGGATCTGCCTACGAGCAGTACTTC.

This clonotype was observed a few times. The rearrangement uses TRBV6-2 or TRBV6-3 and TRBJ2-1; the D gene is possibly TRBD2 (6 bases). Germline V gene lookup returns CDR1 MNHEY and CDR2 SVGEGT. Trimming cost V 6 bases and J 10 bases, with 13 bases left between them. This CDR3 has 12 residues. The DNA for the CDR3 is TGTGCCAGCAGCCCACGACGGGAGGAGCAGTTCTTC. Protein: CASSPRREEQFF.

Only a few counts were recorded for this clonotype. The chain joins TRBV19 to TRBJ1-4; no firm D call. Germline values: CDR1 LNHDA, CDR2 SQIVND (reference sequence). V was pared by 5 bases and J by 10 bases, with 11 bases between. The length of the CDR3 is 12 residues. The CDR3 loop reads CASSPETVKLFF. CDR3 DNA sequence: TGTGCCAGTAGTCCAGAGACCGTAAAACTGTTTTTT.